The T cell receptor beta chain under discussion was sequenced for a study of T cell responses to AZD1222 COVID-19 vaccine. General observations from the study: Among AZD1222 vaccinees, only six were seropositive at baseline. Reportedly, close to half of spike-specific TCRs are directed against unmutated variant regions.

Of note for this clone: Its target is not known.

The data were produced by immunoSEQ multiplex PCR, yet TCRdb's version contains in-frame clones alone and is incomplete. The data hold about 140,000 clones, with 80% to 90% observed a single time. The CDR3 length is 13 residues. Trimming cost V 8 bases and J 5 bases, with 13 bases left between them. This receptor was identified in an adult in good health. The sequencing here drew on peripheral blood, taken on day 0 of AZD1222 vaccination. V and J are TRBV12-3 or TRBV12-4 and TRBJ1-5, with D possibly TRBD1 on 6 matching bases. The CDR3: CASVRDIYQPQHF. The CDR3 DNA follows: TGTGCCAGCGTCCGGGACATTTATCAGCCCCAGCATTTT.